The 16 T cell receptor beta chains below were found in one sample sequenced in a study of breast tumors, draining lymph nodes, adjacent tissues (dated by TCRdb to between 2015 and 2016). The library was built by means of multiplex PCR. These reads were obtained on an Illumina HiSeq 2000. Using fastp at Q25 and MiXCR, TCRdb reprocessed the public reads and kept productive beta chains. CDR3 protein duplicates are merged, each entry listing the most common genes and DNA. Here the sample has about 100,000 distinct CDR3 sequences; 21% occur a single time. In total, the top ten clones hold roughly 1.2% of the sample. Lymph node samples came from the axillary draining lymph nodes of breast cancer patients. Sequences were obtained from axillary lymph node tissue. Every receptor here comes from a female donor with breast cancer. Some clones in this sample may be carry-over from other donors' samples.

This clonotype was counted many times. This chain uses TRBV7-9 with TRBJ2-6, with D unresolved. Germline CDR1 SEHNR, CDR2 FQNEAQ (reference sequence). V was pared by 3 bases and J by 2 bases, with 8 bases between. CDR3 length: 15 residues. The CDR3 nucleotides read TGTGCCAGCAGCTTCTCACAAACTGGGGCCAACGTCCTGACTTTC. Amino acid sequence: CASSFSQTGANVLTF.

This clonotype came up many times. V is TRBV11-2 and J is TRBJ2-3, with 9 bases lining up with TRBD2. The V gene's germline CDR1 is SGHAT and CDR2 FQNNGV. This CDR3 has 18 amino acids. Trimming cost V 5 bases and J 2 bases; bases outside gene matches: 14. DNA for the CDR3: TGTGCCAGCAGCGCAAACCTGGGGCTAGCGGGGACCACAGATACGCAGTATTTT. This gives the protein CASSANLGLAGTTDTQYF. The variable domain in full, with the rest retrieved from reference TRBV11-2 and TRBJ2-3, is EAGVAQSPRYKIIEKRQSVAFWCNPISGHATLYWYQQILGQGPKLLIQFQNNGVVDDSQLPKDRFSAERLKGVDSTLKIQPAKLEDSAVYLCASSANLGLAGTTDTQYFGPGTRLTVL.

About this clonotype itself: A read error may be the cause here, since a much bigger clone is one base away. In this CDR3 the conserved last residue, phenylalanine or tryptophan, is missing, so a read error is likely. CDR3 bases: TGTGCCAGCTCCGGGACTAGCGGCGACAATGAGCAGTTCCTC. Its translation: CASSGTSGDNEQFL. The genes are TRBV7-2 and TRBJ2-1, with 11 bases aligning to TRBD2. Germline values: CDR1 SGHTA, CDR2 FQGNSA. Losses at the gene ends were 8 bases for V and 5 bases for J; bases not matched to a gene: 5. The CDR3 is 14 residues long.

This clonotype was counted ten times or more. V is TRBV20-1 and J is TRBJ1-5; D unclear. Germline V lookup: CDR1 DFQATT, CDR2 SNEGSKA (reference sequence). Trimming stripped 1 base from V and 7 bases from J, with 11 bases between. The CDR3 has 13 amino acids. The CDR3 DNA follows: TGCAGTGCTAGAGCGTGGGTGCGACAGCCCCAGCATTTT. Its protein product is CSARAWVRQPQHF.

In this sample, this clonotype turned up many times. This chain connects TRBV4-1 to TRBJ1-2; TRBD1 agrees at 8 bases. Germline CDR1 reads MGHRA; CDR2 reads YSYEKL. CDR3 length: 15 amino acids. V gave up 4 bases and J gave up 5 bases; unmatched junction bases: 9. CDR3 residues: CASSPNLDRAYGYTF. As DNA, the CDR3 is TGCGCCAGCAGCCCGAATTTGGACAGGGCGTATGGCTACACCTTC.

Concerning this clonotype: The conserved phenylalanine or tryptophan normally closing the CDR3 is absent here, so this likely arose from a read error. V gene TRBV10-3 combines with J gene TRBJ1-4; D not resolved. Per germline, CDR1 ENHRY and CDR2 SYGVKD. The CDR3 loop spans 13 amino acids. In DNA, the CDR3 is TGTGCCATCAGTGGGCAGTCCAATGAAGAACTGTTTCTT. Protein sequence: CAISGQSNEELFL.

The sample holds many counts of this clonotype. The V call is TRBV5-1, the J call TRBJ1-6; D is undetermined. Germline CDR1 reads SGHRS; CDR2 reads YFSETQ. The CDR3 is 14 residues long. V lost 4 bases and J 7 bases, leaving 12 bases between the germline ends. The CDR3 DNA is TGCGCCAGCAGCAAAGAACCGGGGAATTCACCCCTCCACTTT. It specifies CASSKEPGNSPLHF.

This clonotype has at least ten counts. The chain is built from TRBV27 and TRBJ2-7; no clear D. This CDR3 region has 15 residues. Looked up from germline, CDR1 is MNHEY and CDR2 is SMNVEV (reference sequence). Trimming took 4 bases from V and 2 from J, leaving 15 bases between them. CDR3: CASSSLQKAAYEQYF. In DNA, the CDR3 is TGTGCCAGCAGTTCTCTCCAGAAAGCAGCCTACGAGCAGTACTTC.

The chain employs TRBV28 and TRBJ1-5; 9 bases match TRBD1. This CDR3 is built from 14 residues. Germline values: CDR1 MDHEN, CDR2 SYDVKM. V lost 6 bases to trimming and J lost 7 bases; unmatched junction nucleotides: 7. CDR3 nucleotides: TGTGCCAGCAGCTGGACAGGGGATAGGCAGCCCCAGCATTTT. Protein: CASSWTGDRQPQHF.

This clonotype was observed at least ten times. The gene calls are TRBV9 and TRBJ2-1, with D perhaps TRBD2 (5 bases). Trimming cost V 4 bases and J 7 bases, with 15 bases left between them. CDR1 and CDR2 from the germline V gene are SGDLS and YYNGEE. This CDR3 is built from 14 residues. The DNA for the CDR3 is TGTGCCAGCAGCATCTCCGGGATCTCAAATGAGCAGTTCTTC. It is translated as CASSISGISNEQFF.

This clonotype appeared many times. The rearrangement uses TRBV11-3 and TRBJ2-3, with TRBD2 matching over 8 bases. Germline assignment: CDR1 SGHNT and CDR2 YENEEA. The CDR3 is made up of 15 amino acids. With 5 bases clipped from V and 5 bases from J, the junction kept 9 bases outside the gene matches. The CDR3 DNA reads TGTGCCAGCAGCCGCGGGGGGACAACGGAAGATACGCAGTATTTT. It encodes CASSRGGTTEDTQYF.

As regards this clonotype: This may arise from a read error, as a much more abundant clone is one base away. The chain uses TRBV9 and TRBJ1-2; TRBD1 matches at 8 bases. The germline CDR1 and CDR2 sequences are SGDLS and YYNGEE. The CDR3 loop spans 13 amino acids. CDR3 region: CASSVRDRYGCTF. The CDR3 region has the DNA TGTGCCAGCAGCGTCCGGGACAGGTATGGCTGCACCTTC.

This clonotype was seen many times. The chain has TRBV3-1 and TRBJ1-2; tentative D call: TRBD1 (5 bases). The V end was cut by 4 bases, the J end by 4 bases, with 10 bases between. The CDR3 covers 13 residues. CDR1 and CDR2 (germline): LGHDT, YNNKEL (reference sequence). The CDR3 sequence: CASSPPGAYGYTF. The CDR3 nucleotides are TGTGCCAGCAGCCCCCCTGGGGCCTATGGCTACACCTTC.

This clonotype was detected ten times or more. The rearrangement uses TRBV6-5 and TRBJ1-2; D unclear. CDR3 length: 13 amino acids. CDR1 is MNHEY and CDR2 is SVGAGI in the germline V gene. V shed 6 bases and J shed 6 bases, with 14 bases lying between them. CDR3 coding DNA: TGTGCCAGCAGGCTGGCCCTCCTTGATGGCTACACCTTC. Amino acids: CASRLALLDGYTF.

The sample holds many counts of this clonotype. V gene TRBV29-1 combines with J gene TRBJ1-5, with 11 bases that match TRBD1. The CDR3 covers 13 residues. Germline CDR1 SQVTM, CDR2 ANQGSEA. J was trimmed by 5 bases and V by 6 bases; bases with no gene match: 3. The CDR3 region has the DNA TGCAGCGTCGGGACAGGGGGAGATCAGCCCCAGCATTTT. It encodes CSVGTGGDQPQHF.

As for this clonotype: This may come from a read error, since a much larger clone is one base off. The chain has TRBV18 and TRBJ2-7; D is perhaps TRBD1 (6 bases). CDR3 length: 14 amino acids. V lost 1 base and J lost 6, with 13 bases in between. Germline V gene sequence: CDR1 KGHSH, CDR2 LQKENI. CDR3 coding DNA: TGTGCCAGCTCACCACAGACAGGCCAGTGCGAGCAGTACTTC. The encoded protein is CASSPQTGQCEQYF.